The clone carrying this TCR beta chain was detected ten times or more. Its antigen is still unknown. The sample is drawn from a study of T cells after yellow fever vaccination. Study details: Low-cell-number fractions underwent preparation using SMART-Seq v4 Ultra Low Input.

General observations from the study: Clonotype sharing between CD4 and CD8 compartments was small. Bulk-population clonotypes that are abundant could appear as contaminants in FACS-sorted repertoires. A weaker but faster secondary response was observed, peaking on day 5 versus 15.

Via MiXCR, TCRdb re-called the 5' RACE reads, giving one row per CDR3 protein. The sample has over 110,000 distinct CDR3 sequences; 6.5% to 8.5% are singletons. There are 13 residues in the CDR3. The V and J ends lost 5 bases and 5 bases respectively, with 13 bases between them. The germline V gene encodes CDR1 SGHRS and CDR2 YFSETQ. The input for sequencing was CD4+ T cells sorted from PBMCs, taken 5 days after the yellow fever booster vaccination. This sequence was found in a young man who received the YFV17D yellow fever vaccine. The chain joins TRBV5-1 to TRBJ2-5; D may be TRBD1 (5 bases). The CDR3 region is CASSPEGVETQYF. Written as DNA, the CDR3 is TGCGCCAGCAGTCCGGAAGGGGTGGAGACCCAGTACTTC.